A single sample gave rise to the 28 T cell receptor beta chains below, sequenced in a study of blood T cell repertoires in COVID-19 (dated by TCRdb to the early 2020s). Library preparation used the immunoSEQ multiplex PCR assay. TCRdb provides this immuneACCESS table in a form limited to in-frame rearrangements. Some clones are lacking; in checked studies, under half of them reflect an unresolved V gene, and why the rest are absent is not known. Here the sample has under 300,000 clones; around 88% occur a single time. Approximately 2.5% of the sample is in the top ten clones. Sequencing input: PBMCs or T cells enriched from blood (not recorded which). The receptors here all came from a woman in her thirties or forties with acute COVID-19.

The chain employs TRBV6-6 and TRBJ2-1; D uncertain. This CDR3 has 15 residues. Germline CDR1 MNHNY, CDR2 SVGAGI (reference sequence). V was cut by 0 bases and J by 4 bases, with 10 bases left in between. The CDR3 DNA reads TGTGCCAGCAGTTACTCTGGTGGGCCGTACAATGAGCAGTTCTTC. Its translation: CASSYSGGPYNEQFF.

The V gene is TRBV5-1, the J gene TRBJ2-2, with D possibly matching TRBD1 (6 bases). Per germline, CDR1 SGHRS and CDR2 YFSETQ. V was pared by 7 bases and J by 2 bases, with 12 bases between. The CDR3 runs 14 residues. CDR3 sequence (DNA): TGCGCCAGCCGCACAGGGTATAACACCGGGGAGCTGTTTTTT. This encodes CASRTGYNTGELFF.

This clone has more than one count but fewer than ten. The chain's CDR3 is CASSDSGDYNEQFF. CDR3 DNA: TGTGCCAGCAGCGATAGCGGGGATTACAATGAGCAGTTCTTC. The genes are TRBV3-1 (or the pseudogene TRBV3-2) and TRBJ2-1, with 8 nucleotides matching TRBD2. CDR3 length: 14 residues. CDR1 and CDR2 (germline): LGHDT, YNNKEL (reference sequence). The junction had 4 bases not matched to a gene; V was cut back by 5 bases and J by 4 bases.

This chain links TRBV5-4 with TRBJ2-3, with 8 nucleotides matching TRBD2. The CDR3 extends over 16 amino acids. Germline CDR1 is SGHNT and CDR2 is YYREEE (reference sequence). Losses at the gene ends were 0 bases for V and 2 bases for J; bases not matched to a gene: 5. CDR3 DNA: TGTGCCAGCAGCTTGGGCAGCGGGGGACCCACAGATACGCAGTATTTT. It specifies CASSLGSGGPTDTQYF.

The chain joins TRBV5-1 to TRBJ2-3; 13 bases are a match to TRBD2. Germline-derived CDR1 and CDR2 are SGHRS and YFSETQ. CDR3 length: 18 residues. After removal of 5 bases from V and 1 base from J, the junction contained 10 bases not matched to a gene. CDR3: CASRKGLAGVIGTDTQYF. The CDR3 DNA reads TGCGCCAGCAGAAAAGGACTAGCGGGAGTTATTGGCACAGATACGCAGTATTTT. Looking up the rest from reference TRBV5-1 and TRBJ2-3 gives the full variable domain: KAGVTQTPRYLIKTRGQQVTLSCSPISGHRSVSWYQQTPGQGLQFLFEYFSETQRNKGNFPGRFSGRQFSNSRSEMNVSTLELGDSALYLCASRKGLAGVIGTDTQYFGPGTRLTVL.

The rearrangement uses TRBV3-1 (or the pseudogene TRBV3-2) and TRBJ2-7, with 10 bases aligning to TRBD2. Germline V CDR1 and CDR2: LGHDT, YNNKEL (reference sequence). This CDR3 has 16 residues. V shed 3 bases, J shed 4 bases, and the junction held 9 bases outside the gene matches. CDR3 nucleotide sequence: TGTGCCAGCAGCCAGGAACAGCGGGAGGGCCCTTACGAGCAGTACGTC. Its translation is CASSQEQREGPYEQYV.

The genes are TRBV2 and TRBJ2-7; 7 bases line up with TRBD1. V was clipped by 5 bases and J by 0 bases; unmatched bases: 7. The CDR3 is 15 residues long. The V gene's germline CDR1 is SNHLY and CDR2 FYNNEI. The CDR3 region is CASSRNRGPSYEQYV. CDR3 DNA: TGTGCCAGCAGTCGAAACAGGGGTCCCTCCTACGAGCAGTACGTC.

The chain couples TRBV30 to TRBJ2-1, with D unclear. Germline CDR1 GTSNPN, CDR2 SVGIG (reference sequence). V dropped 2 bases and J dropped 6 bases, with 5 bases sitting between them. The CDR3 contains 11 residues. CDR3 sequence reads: CAWSYSNEQFF. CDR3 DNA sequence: TGTGCCTGGAGTTATTCCAATGAGCAGTTCTTC.

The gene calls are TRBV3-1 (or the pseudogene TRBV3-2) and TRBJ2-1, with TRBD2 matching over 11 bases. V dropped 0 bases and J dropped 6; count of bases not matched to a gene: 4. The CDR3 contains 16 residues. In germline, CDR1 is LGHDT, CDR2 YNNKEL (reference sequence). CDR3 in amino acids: CASSQERLAGINEQFF. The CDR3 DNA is TGTGCCAGCAGCCAAGAGCGACTAGCGGGGATCAATGAGCAGTTCTTC.

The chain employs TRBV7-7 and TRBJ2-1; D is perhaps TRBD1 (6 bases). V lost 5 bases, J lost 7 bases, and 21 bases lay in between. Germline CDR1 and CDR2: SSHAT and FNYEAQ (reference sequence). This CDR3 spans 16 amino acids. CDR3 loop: CASSPLLAGAMNEQFF. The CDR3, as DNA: TGTGCCAGCAGCCCCCTGCTGGCAGGGGCGATGAATGAGCAGTTCTTC. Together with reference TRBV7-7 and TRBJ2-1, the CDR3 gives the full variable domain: GAGVSQSPRYKVTKRGQDVTLRCDPISSHATLYWYQQALGQGPEFLTYFNYEAQPDKSGLPSDRFSAERPEGSISTLTIQRTEQRDSAMYRCASSPLLAGAMNEQFFGPGTRLTVL.

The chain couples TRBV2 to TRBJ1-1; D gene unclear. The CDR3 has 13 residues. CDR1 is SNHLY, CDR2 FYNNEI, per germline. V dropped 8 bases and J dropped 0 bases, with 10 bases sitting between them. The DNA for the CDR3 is TGTGCCAGCTTGCGGAACATGAACACTGAAGCTTTCTTT. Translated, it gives CASLRNMNTEAFF. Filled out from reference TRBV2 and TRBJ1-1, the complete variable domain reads EPEVTQTPSHQVTQMGQEVILRCVPISNHLYFYWYRQILGQKVEFLVSFYNNEISEKSEIFDDQFSVERPDGSNFTLKIRSTKLEDSAMYFCASLRNMNTEAFFGQGTRLTVV.

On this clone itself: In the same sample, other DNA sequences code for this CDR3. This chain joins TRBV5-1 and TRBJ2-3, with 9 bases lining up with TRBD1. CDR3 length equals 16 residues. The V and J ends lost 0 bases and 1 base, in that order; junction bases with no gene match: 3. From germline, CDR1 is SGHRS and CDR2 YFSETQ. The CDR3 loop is CASSLEGQGRTDTQYF. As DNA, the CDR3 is TGCGCCAGCAGCTTGGAAGGACAGGGGCGCACAGATACGCAGTATTTT.

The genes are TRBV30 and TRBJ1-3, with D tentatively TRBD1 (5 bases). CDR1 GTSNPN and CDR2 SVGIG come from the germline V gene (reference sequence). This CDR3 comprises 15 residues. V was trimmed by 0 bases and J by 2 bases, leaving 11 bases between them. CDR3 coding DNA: TGTGCCTGGAGTGTCGGGGCGGGGACTGGAAACACCATATATTTT. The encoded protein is CAWSVGAGTGNTIYF.

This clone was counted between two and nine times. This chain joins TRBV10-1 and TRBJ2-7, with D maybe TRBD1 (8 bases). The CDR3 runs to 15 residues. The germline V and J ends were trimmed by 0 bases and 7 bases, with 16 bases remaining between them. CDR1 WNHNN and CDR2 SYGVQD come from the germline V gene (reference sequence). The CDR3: CASSESILQGGEQYF. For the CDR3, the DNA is TGCGCCAGCAGTGAGTCGATCCTACAGGGGGGGGAGCAGTACTTC.

Here the CDR3 reads CASSLADRGGDSPLHF. CDR3 in DNA: TGCGCCAGCAGCTTGGCCGACAGGGGAGGAGATTCACCCCTCCACTTT. The chain has TRBV5-1 and TRBJ1-6; 8 bases line up with TRBD1. This CDR3 spans 16 amino acids. Germline V gene data show CDR1 as SGHRS and CDR2 as YFSETQ. Losses at the gene ends were 0 bases for V and 8 bases for J; bases not matched to a gene: 7.

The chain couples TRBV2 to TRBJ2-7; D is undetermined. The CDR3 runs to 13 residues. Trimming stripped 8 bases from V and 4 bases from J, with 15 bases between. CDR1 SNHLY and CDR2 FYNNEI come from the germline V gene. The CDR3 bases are TGTGCCAGCGCCAGACTGGTAAAATACGAGCAGTACGTC. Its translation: CASARLVKYEQYV.

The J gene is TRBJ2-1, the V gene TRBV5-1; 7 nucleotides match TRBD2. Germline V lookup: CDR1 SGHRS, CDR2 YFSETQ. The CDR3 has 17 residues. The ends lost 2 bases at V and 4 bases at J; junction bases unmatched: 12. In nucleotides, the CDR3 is TGCGCCAGCAGCTTACGTCCCGGGGGAGGGCCATACAATGAGCAGTTCTTC. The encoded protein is CASSLRPGGGPYNEQFF.

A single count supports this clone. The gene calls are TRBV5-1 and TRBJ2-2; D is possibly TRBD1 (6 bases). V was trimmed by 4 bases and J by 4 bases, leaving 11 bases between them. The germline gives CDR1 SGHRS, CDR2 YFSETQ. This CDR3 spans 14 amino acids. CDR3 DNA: TGCGCCAGCAGCCTCGGGACATCCACCGGGGAGCTGTTTTTT. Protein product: CASSLGTSTGELFF.

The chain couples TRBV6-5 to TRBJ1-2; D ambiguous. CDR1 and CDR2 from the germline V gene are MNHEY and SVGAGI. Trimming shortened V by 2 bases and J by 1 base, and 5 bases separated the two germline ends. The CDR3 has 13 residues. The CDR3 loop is CASSYNGNYGYTF. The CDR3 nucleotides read TGTGCCAGCAGTTACAACGGTAACTATGGCTACACCTTC.

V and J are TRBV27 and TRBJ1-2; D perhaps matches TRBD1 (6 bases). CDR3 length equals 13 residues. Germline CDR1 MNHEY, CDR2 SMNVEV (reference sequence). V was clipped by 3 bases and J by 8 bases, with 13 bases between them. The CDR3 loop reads CASSFTGLRGYTF. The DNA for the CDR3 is TGTGCCAGCAGTTTCACAGGGCTCCGGGGCTACACCTTC.

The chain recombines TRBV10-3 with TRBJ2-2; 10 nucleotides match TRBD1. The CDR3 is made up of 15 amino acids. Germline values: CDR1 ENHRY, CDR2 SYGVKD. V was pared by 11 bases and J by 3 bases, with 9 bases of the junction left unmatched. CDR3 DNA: TGTGCCCTAGGGCCCGGGACAGGGGACACCGGGGAGCTGTTTTTT. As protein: CALGPGTGDTGELFF.

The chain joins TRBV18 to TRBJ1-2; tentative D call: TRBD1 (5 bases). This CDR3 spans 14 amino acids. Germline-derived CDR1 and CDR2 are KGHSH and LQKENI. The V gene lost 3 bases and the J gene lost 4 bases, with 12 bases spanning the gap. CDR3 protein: CASSPETTAYGYTF. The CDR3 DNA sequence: TGTGCCAGCTCACCCGAGACGACAGCCTATGGCTACACCTTC.

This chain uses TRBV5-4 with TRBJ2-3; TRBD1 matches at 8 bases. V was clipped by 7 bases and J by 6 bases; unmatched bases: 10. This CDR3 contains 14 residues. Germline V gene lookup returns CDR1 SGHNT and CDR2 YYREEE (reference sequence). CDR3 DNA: TGTGCCAGCGGTCCGAGACAGGGGATTGATACGCAGTATTTT. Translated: CASGPRQGIDTQYF. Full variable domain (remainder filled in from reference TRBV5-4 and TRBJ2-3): ETGVTQSPTHLIKTRGQQVTLRCSSQSGHNTVSWYQQALGQGPQFIFQYYREEENGRGNFPPRFSGLQFPNYSSELNVNALELDDSALYLCASGPRQGIDTQYFGPGTRLTVL.

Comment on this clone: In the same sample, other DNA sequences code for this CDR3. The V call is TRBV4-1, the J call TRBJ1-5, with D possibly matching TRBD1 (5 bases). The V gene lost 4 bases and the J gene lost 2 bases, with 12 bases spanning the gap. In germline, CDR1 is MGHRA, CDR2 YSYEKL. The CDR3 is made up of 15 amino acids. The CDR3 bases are TGCGCCAGCAGCCGGGGGGGTTTAGGCAATCAGCCCCAGCATTTT. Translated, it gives CASSRGGLGNQPQHF.

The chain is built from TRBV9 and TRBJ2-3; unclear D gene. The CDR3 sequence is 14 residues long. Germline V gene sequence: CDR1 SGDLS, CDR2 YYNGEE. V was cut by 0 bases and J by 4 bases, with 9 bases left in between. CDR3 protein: CASSVVSQADTQYF. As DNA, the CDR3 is TGTGCCAGCAGCGTAGTGAGTCAGGCAGATACGCAGTATTTT.

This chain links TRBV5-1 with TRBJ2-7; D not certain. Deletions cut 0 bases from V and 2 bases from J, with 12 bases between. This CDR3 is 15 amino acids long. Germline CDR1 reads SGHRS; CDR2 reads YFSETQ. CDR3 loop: CASSLDGSTTYEQYV. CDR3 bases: TGCGCCAGCAGCTTGGATGGGTCGACAACCTACGAGCAGTACGTC.

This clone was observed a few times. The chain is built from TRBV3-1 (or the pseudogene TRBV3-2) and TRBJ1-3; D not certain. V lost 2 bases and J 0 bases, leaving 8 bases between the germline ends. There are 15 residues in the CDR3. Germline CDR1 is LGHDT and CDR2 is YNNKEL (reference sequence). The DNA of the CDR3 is TGTGCCAGCAGCCAAAATCGGGGCTCTGGAAACACCATATATTTT. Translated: CASSQNRGSGNTIYF.

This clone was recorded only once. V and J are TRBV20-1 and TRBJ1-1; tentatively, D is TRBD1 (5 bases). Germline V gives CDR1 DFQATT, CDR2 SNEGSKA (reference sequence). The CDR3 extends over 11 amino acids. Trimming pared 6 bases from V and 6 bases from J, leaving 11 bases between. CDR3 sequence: CSASGSPEAFF. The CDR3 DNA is TGCAGTGCGTCAGGGTCCCCTGAAGCTTTCTTT.